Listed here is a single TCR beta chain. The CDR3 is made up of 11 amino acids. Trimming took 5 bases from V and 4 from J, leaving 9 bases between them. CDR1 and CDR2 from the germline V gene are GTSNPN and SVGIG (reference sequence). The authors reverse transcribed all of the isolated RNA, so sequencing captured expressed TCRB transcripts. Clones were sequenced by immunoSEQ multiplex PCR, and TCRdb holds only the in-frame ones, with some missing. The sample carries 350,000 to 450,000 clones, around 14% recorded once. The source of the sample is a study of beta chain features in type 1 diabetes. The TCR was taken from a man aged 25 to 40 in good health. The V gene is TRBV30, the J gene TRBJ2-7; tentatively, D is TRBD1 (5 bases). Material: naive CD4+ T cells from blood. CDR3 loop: CAWGQGYEQYV. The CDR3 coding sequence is TGTGCCTGGGGGCAGGGTTACGAGCAGTACGTC.